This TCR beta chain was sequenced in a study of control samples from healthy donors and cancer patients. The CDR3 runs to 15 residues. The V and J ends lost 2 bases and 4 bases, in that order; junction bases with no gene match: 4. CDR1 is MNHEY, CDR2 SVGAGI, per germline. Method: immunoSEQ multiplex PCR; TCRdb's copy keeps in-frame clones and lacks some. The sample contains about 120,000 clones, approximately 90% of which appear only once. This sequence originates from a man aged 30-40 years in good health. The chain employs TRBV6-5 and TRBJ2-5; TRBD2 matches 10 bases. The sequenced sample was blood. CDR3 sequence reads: CASSYSGGAAETQYF. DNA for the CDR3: TGTGCCAGCAGTTACAGCGGGGGGGCGGCAGAGACCCAGTACTTC.